The rows below give T cell receptor beta chains drawn from one sample of a study of blood T cell repertoires in COVID-19. Some clones are missing from TCRdb's copy, which holds only in-frame ones; the method was immunoSEQ multiplex PCR. The table has approximately 87,000 clones, 80% to 90% seen once. The sample taken for sequencing was peripheral blood. These receptors originate from a woman of 80 years or more with acute or convalescent COVID-19. The CDR3 runs from the conserved cysteine through the conserved F or W. The D gene is left open where the match is weak. Not every row has a clone size; where given, it reads once, few, many or a size class.

len: 14; d_gene: .; j_gene: TRBJ2-7; v_gene: TRBV4-2; abundance: once; CDR3aa: CASSQDRTSHEQYF; CDR3nt: TGTGCCAGCAGCCAAGATAGGACATCCCACGAGCAGTACTTC
len: 13; d_gene: TRBD1; j_gene: TRBJ1-1; v_gene: TRBV10-3; abundance: .; CDR3aa: CAIRDSQNTEAFF; CDR3nt: TGTGCCATCCGGGACAGCCAGAACACTGAAGCTTTCTTT
len: 15; d_gene: TRBD2; j_gene: TRBJ2-3; v_gene: TRBV5-4; abundance: .; CDR3aa: CASSSGLAGGGTQYF; CDR3nt: TGTGCCAGCAGCTCCGGACTAGCGGGGGGAGGTACGCAGTATTTT
len: 14; d_gene: .; j_gene: TRBJ1-5; v_gene: TRBV6-5; abundance: .; CDR3aa: CASSFGREGQPQHF; CDR3nt: TGTGCCAGCAGTTTTGGCAGGGAGGGTCAGCCCCAGCATTTT
len: 15; d_gene: .; j_gene: TRBJ1-1; v_gene: TRBV4-3; abundance: .; CDR3aa: CASSQEGGRRTEAFF; CDR3nt: TGCGCCAGCAGCCAAGAAGGGGGACGGAGGACTGAAGCTTTCTTT
len: 17; d_gene: .; j_gene: TRBJ1-2; v_gene: TRBV29-1; abundance: .; CDR3aa: CSVEIKALGEPDYGYTF; CDR3nt: TGCAGCGTTGAGATAAAGGCGCTAGGGGAACCAGACTATGGCTACACCTTC
len: 19; d_gene: .; j_gene: TRBJ2-7; v_gene: TRBV11-2; abundance: .; CDR3aa: CASSLTEGRGGTFVYEQYF; CDR3nt: TGTGCCAGCAGCTTAACGGAGGGCAGGGGAGGGACTTTCGTGTACGAGCAGTACTTC
len: 14; d_gene: TRBD2; j_gene: TRBJ2-1; v_gene: TRBV5-1; abundance: .; CDR3aa: CASSMSGSSDEQFF; CDR3nt: TGCGCCAGCAGCATGAGCGGGAGTTCCGATGAGCAGTTCTTC
len: 14; d_gene: .; j_gene: TRBJ1-1; v_gene: TRBV6-5; abundance: .; CDR3aa: CATLTPTGRTEAFF; CDR3nt: TGTGCCACCCTAACACCGACAGGTCGCACTGAAGCTTTCTTT
len: 13; d_gene: .; j_gene: TRBJ1-5; v_gene: TRBV6-4; abundance: .; CDR3aa: CASSQEGNQPQHF; CDR3nt: TGTGCCAGCAGCCAGGAGGGCAATCAGCCCCAGCATTTT
len: 15; d_gene: TRBD2; j_gene: TRBJ2-3; v_gene: TRBV4-2; abundance: .; CDR3aa: CASSQDRLAGDTQYF; CDR3nt: TGTGCCAGCAGCCAAGATAGGCTAGCGGGAGATACGCAGTATTTT
len: 14; d_gene: .; j_gene: TRBJ1-1; v_gene: TRBV18; abundance: .; CDR3aa: CASSLNDRNTEAFF; CDR3nt: TGTGCCAGCTCGTTAAACGACAGGAACACTGAAGCTTTCTTT
len: 14; d_gene: .; j_gene: TRBJ1-1; v_gene: TRBV6-5; abundance: .; CDR3aa: CASSPRTANTEAFF; CDR3nt: TGTGCCAGCAGTCCACGGACAGCAAACACTGAAGCTTTCTTT
len: 15; d_gene: TRBD1; j_gene: TRBJ2-7; v_gene: TRBV19; abundance: .; CDR3aa: CASSVSGTGVFEQYF; CDR3nt: TGTGCCAGTAGTGTCTCCGGGACAGGGGTTTTCGAGCAGTACTTC
len: 15; d_gene: .; j_gene: TRBJ1-6; v_gene: TRBV19; abundance: .; CDR3aa: CASTDRSSYNSPLHF; CDR3nt: TGTGCCAGCACAGACAGGAGCTCCTATAATTCACCCCTCCACTTT
len: 18; d_gene: .; j_gene: TRBJ2-6; v_gene: TRBV3-1/TRBV3-2; abundance: .; CDR3aa: CASSPSILDNSGANVLTF; CDR3nt: TGTGCCAGCAGCCCATCAATCTTGGACAACTCTGGGGCCAACGTCCTGACTTTC
len: 19; d_gene: .; j_gene: TRBJ1-1; v_gene: TRBV11-2; abundance: .; CDR3aa: CASSKRRSTGRAMNTEAFF; CDR3nt: TGTGCCAGCAGCAAACGGAGATCTACAGGGCGGGCTATGAACACTGAAGCTTTCTTT
len: 12; d_gene: .; j_gene: TRBJ2-5; v_gene: TRBV2; abundance: .; CDR3aa: CASTVFLETQYF; CDR3nt: TGTGCCAGCACTGTCTTTCTAGAGACCCAGTACTTC